The 10 T cell receptor beta chains reported below all come from one sample, sequenced in a study of blood T cell repertoires in COVID-19. Sequencing used immunoSEQ multiplex PCR; TCRdb keeps in-frame clones, though not all of them. The sample contains about 67,000 clones, roughly 85% of which appear only once. What was sequenced was peripheral blood. The receptors come from a woman of 80 years or more with acute or convalescent COVID-19.

This clone was found once. The V and J genes are TRBV6-4 and TRBJ1-1; D perhaps matches TRBD1 (5 bases). Germline V gene sequence: CDR1 MRHNA, CDR2 SNTAGT. V gave up 6 bases and J gave up 1 base, with 12 bases separating them. The CDR3 has 14 amino acids. The CDR3 loop reads CASSRQGGNTEAFF. As DNA, the CDR3 is TGTGCCAGCAGCCGGCAGGGAGGGAACACTGAAGCTTTCTTT.

The V gene is TRBV19, the J gene TRBJ1-6; D is unresolved. Germline CDR1 and CDR2: LNHDA and SQIVND (reference sequence). This CDR3 is built from 15 residues. The V end lost 6 bases, the J end lost 9 bases, and 18 bases lay between the germline ends. Written as DNA, the CDR3 is TGTGCCAGTAGCGAAAGGCGGGGAGAGAGTTCACCCCTCCACTTT. It is translated as CASSERRGESSPLHF.

V usage is TRBV27 and J usage is TRBJ2-2; no reliable D call. The germline gives CDR1 MNHEY, CDR2 SMNVEV (reference sequence). V was clipped by 2 bases and J by 2 bases, with 6 bases between them. The CDR3 is made up of 14 amino acids. CDR3 in amino acids: CASSLKLNTGELFF. DNA for the CDR3: TGTGCCAGCAGTTTAAAACTTAACACCGGGGAGCTGTTTTTT.

This clone appeared a single time. The chain couples TRBV28 to TRBJ2-7, with TRBD1 matching 9 bases. Trimming at V came to 6 bases and at J to 3 bases, leaving 9 bases not matched to a gene. Per germline, CDR1 MDHEN and CDR2 SYDVKM. This CDR3 has 15 residues. CDR3 region: CASSPSLDRGYEQYF. Written as DNA, the CDR3 is TGTGCCAGCAGCCCTTCTTTGGACAGGGGCTACGAGCAGTACTTC. Drawing the rest from reference TRBV28 and TRBJ2-7, the complete variable domain is DVKVTQSSRYLVKRTGEKVFLECVQDMDHENMFWYRQDPGLGLRLIYFSYDVKMKEKGDIPEGYSVSREKKERFSLILESASTNQTSMYLCASSPSLDRGYEQYFGPGTRLTVT.

This chain connects TRBV7-6 to TRBJ2-3, with D possibly TRBD1 on 5 matching bases. The CDR3 consists of 11 residues. V lost 2 bases to trimming and J lost 10 bases, with 7 bases between them. Germline V CDR1 and CDR2: SGHVS, FNYEAQ. The CDR3 spells CASSLQGPQYF. The CDR3 nucleotides are TGTGCCAGCAGCTTACAGGGTCCGCAGTATTTT. The entire variable domain, with the rest obtained from reference TRBV7-6 and TRBJ2-3, is as follows: GAGVSQSPRYKVTKRGQDVALRCDPISGHVSLYWYRQALGQGPEFLTYFNYEAQQDKSGLPNDRFSAERPEGSISTLTIQRTEQRDSAMYRCASSLQGPQYFGPGTRLTVL.

The chain uses TRBV28 and TRBJ1-3, with D tentatively TRBD1 (6 bases). Trimming pared 1 base from V and 1 base from J, leaving 8 bases between. This CDR3 comprises 15 residues. Germline-derived CDR1 and CDR2 are MDHEN and SYDVKM. This chain's CDR3 is CASSLYRASGNTIYF. CDR3 coding DNA: TGTGCCAGCAGTTTATACAGGGCTTCTGGAAACACCATATATTTT.

V gene TRBV4-3 combines with J gene TRBJ1-2, with D possibly TRBD1 on 5 matching bases. Germline CDR1 is LGHNA and CDR2 is YSLEER. The CDR3 spans 14 residues. V shed 0 bases and J shed 4 bases, with 9 bases lying between them. The CDR3 DNA reads as TGCGCCAGCAGCCAAGATACGGGACTCTATGGCTACACCTTC. It specifies CASSQDTGLYGYTF.

The chain couples TRBV11-2 to TRBJ1-2, with 7 bases matching TRBD1. Trimming took 8 bases from V and 3 from J; bases not matched to a gene: 3. The CDR3 has 12 amino acids. Germline V gene data show CDR1 as SGHAT and CDR2 as FQNNGV. The CDR3 spells CASRQGDYGYTF. The CDR3 DNA reads as TGTGCCAGCCGCCAGGGGGACTATGGCTACACCTTC.

This chain connects TRBV1 to TRBJ1-1. TRBV1 is an annotated pseudogene. This CDR3 is 17 amino acids long. The CDR3 loop is CTSSQDPPRGDITEAFF. The CDR3 nucleotides are TGCACCAGCAGCCAGGATCCGCCCCGGGGGGACATCACTGAAGCTTTCTTT.

The chain has TRBV28 and TRBJ1-1, with TRBD1 matching 7 bases. V gave up 8 bases and J gave up 4 bases; unmatched junction bases: 13. This CDR3 has 15 amino acids. Germline V CDR1 and CDR2: MDHEN, SYDVKM. CDR3 nucleotide sequence: TGTGCCAGCTTACAGGGGACCTCCGGGGGCACTGAAGCTTTCTTT. Translated: CASLQGTSGGTEAFF.